This entry concerns a single T cell receptor beta chain. The data derive from a study of cytomegalovirus exposure and HLA in healthy donors. The primer mix had 60 Vbeta and 13 Jbeta primers. Sequenced by immunoSEQ multiplex PCR; TCRdb stores in-frame clones only, minus some. The repertoire holds around 120,000 clones, with about 79% as singletons. Germline V gene sequence: CDR1 MGHRA, CDR2 YSYEKL. V lost 0 bases and J 4 bases, leaving 7 bases between the germline ends. This CDR3 is 14 amino acids long. This TCR came from a man in his fifties in good health and CMV-seronegative. This chain connects TRBV4-1 to TRBJ1-5, with no clear D. Sequenced input: PBMCs. The CDR3 loop reads CASSQDRGNQPQHF. As DNA, the CDR3 is TGCGCCAGCAGCCAAGACCGGGGAAATCAGCCCCAGCATTTT.